This paragraph reports one T cell receptor (beta chain). There is no known antigen for this receptor. No much larger clone is present one base from it, and per-base qualities are unavailable. The data were taken from a study of T cells after yellow fever vaccination (dated by TCRdb to the late 2010s). A note on the overall study: Libraries from fractions with low cell numbers were prepared with the SMART-Seq v4 Ultra Low Input RNA kit. Blood samples were taken at several timepoints before and after primary and secondary immunization, and bulk PBMC replicates and cell subsets were isolated. Two healthy male donors made up the cohort, one aged 18 to 30 years and the other aged 30 to 40 years. To follow T-cell clones before and after primary and booster YFV17D yellow fever vaccination, bulk TCR alpha and beta repertoires were sequenced over time.

The research as a whole found: Only a couple of donors were included in the study, so the extent to which the findings can be generalized is limited. Computational filtering was needed because FACS-sorted repertoires could contain abundant contaminating clonotypes from the bulk population. Compared with the primary T-cell response, the secondary T-cell response was weaker but faster, peaking on day 5 rather than day 15. After the booster, most of the clones that had expanded following primary vaccination were detected again (just under 97% of CD4 and around 90% of CD8), which suggests that memory was broadly maintained. A small share of clonotypes was detected in both CD4 and CD8 compartments, with the overlap likely arising from convergent recombination.

Synthesis of TCR cDNA relied on 5'RACE template switching, a step that introduced a universal primer site along with unique molecular identifiers. Priming of cDNA synthesis was performed from both the TCR alpha and TCR beta constant segments. Libraries were amplified in two PCR steps, with sample barcodes and sequencing adapters added in the second step. Sequencing of libraries was performed on Illumina HiSeq 2500 (2x100 bp) or NovaSeq (2x150 bp). Processing in the source paper ran as follows. MIGEC handled demultiplexing of reads and collapsing into UMI consensus sequences, while MiXCR performed V(D)J alignment. Clonotypes responding to the vaccine were identified with edgeR on replicate PBMC samples, with the criteria of FDR below 0.01 and a log2 fold change above 5 up to day 15. CD4 or CD8 identity was assigned to each bulk clonotype according to whether the clonotype was present at higher abundance in the sequenced CD4 repertoire or the sequenced CD8 repertoire. TCRdb took the public reads, trimmed them with fastp at Q25, ran MiXCR for clone calling and kept in-frame beta chains. Every distinct CDR3 protein forms one entry, paired with its most common genes and DNA. These V and J calls originate from TCRdb's pipeline instead of the authors' own analysis. The sample has over 45,000 distinct CDR3 sequences on record, more than 5.5% of them singletons. The ten largest account for less than 45% of the sample.

This specimen's treatment or condition label, interpreted: live attenuated yellow fever vaccine strain. PBMCs were isolated from peripheral blood using a standard Ficoll-Paque protocol. Dynabeads CD4 and CD8 positive selection kits were used to isolate the CD4 and CD8 T-cell fractions. TriZol was used to extract RNA from bulk PBMCs, CD4 and CD8 fractions, and dextramer-positive and dextramer-negative fractions. CDR1 and CDR2 are drawn from the germline V gene: SGHTA, FQGTGA. V is clipped by 1 base and J by 4 bases, and the sequence between their germline boundaries is 8 bases long. The CDR3 sequence holds 13 residues, the cysteine and phenylalanine included. Only the CDR3 DNA stays, 39 bases, in frame from base 1.

This specimen consisted of CD8+ T cells sorted from PBMCs, obtained on the day of the first yellow fever vaccination. This chain joins TRBV7-3 to TRBJ2-7, with the D gene too uncertain to name. The clonotype was recovered from a man aged 18 to 30 who received the YFV17D yellow fever vaccine. The DNA sequence reads TGTGCCAGCAGCTTAAGCCCTTCTTACGAGCAGTACTTC. It is translated as CASSLSPSYEQYF.